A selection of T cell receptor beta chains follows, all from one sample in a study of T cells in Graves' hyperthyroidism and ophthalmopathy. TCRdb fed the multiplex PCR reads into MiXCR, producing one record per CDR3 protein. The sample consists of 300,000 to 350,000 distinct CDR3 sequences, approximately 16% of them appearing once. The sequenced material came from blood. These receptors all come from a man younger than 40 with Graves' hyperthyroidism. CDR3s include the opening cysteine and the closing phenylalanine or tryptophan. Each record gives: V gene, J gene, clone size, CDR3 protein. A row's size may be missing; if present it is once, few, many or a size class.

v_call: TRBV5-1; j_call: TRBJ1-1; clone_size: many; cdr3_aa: CASSQPRTGPMNTEAFF
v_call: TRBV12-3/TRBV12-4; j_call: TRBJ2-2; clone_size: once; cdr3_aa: CASRKAGGVTGELFF
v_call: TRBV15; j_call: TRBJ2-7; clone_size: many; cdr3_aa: CATSRASGRAVEQYF
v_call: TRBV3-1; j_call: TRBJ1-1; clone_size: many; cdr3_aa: CASSQAHLGGGTEAFF
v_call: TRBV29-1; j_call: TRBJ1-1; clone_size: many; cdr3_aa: CSGLAGGTEAFF
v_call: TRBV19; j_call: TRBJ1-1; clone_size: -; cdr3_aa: CASSVRVAREAFF
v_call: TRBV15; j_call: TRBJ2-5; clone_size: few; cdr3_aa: CATSAYGQGKETQYF
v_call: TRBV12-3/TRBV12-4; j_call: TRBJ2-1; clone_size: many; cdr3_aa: CASKVRTLYRGVSYNEQFF
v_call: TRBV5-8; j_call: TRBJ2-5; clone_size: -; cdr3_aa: CASSLGLYQETQYF
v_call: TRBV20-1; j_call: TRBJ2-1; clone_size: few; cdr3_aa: CSAPIAGGRGSYNEQFF
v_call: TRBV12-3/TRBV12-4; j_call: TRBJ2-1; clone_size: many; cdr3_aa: CASSLLAGGPRGEQFF